This T cell receptor beta chain was sequenced for a study of Ad26.COV2.S vaccination and SARS-CoV-2 variants. Study-level background: Donor had been placed in the Ad26.COV2.S arm of the COV1001 trial.

CDR1 and CDR2 from the germline V gene are SEHNR and FQNEAQ (reference sequence). This CDR3 comprises 14 residues. With 1 base clipped from V and 9 bases from J, the junction kept 5 bases outside the gene matches. Stated treatment: some 20 received Ad26.COV2.S at low or high dose, single or two shots; about 5 received placebo; per-sample allocation not given. Samples were taken on day 63 after the first vaccine or placebo injection. The individual, an adult aged 18-55 years, was a donor in Boston. Its platform was an Ad26 vector, and its expressed antigen was Wuhan-strain SARS-CoV-2 spike. Using immunoSEQ multiplex PCR, the repertoire was profiled, and TCRdb retains in-frame clones only, with some absent. The profile shows 500,000 or so clones, around nine tenths of them singletons.

Sequenced material: peripheral blood, taken in a trial of Ad26.COV2.S vaccine versus placebo. This TCR derives from a person aged 18-65 years who received the Ad26.COV2.S COVID-19 vaccine or a placebo. The chain couples TRBV7-9 to TRBJ2-1, with TRBD2 matching over 8 bases. CDR3 loop: CASSLERERGEQFF. CDR3 bases: TGTGCCAGCAGCTTAGAGCGGGAGAGGGGTGAGCAGTTCTTC.